This T cell receptor (beta chain) came from a study of blood T cell repertoires in COVID-19. Study summary: The samples span acute and convalescent COVID-19 from the United States, Italy and Spain. Sources were T cells, B-cell-depleted T cells, or PBMCs; the material itself was cDNA or gDNA.

V lost 1 base and J lost 5, with 18 bases in between. CDR1 is SGDLS and CDR2 is YYNGEE in the germline V gene. The CDR3 runs 16 residues. In the original processing: Amplifying reference gene primers gave estimates of nucleated cell counts. The assay was immunoSEQ multiplex PCR, and TCRdb's table has in-frame clones only and misses some. V and J calls and clone size are those listed in that table; D and trimming were worked out from the DNA. This sample carries approximately 230,000 clones, roughly 80% of them seen once, and the ten largest clones take about 9%. This clonotype was sampled from a man older than 75 with acute or convalescent COVID-19. The sample taken for sequencing was peripheral blood. This chain uses TRBV9 with TRBJ2-5, with D maybe TRBD2 (6 bases). Written as DNA, the CDR3 is TGTGCCAGCAGCGTAATGCCATCCGGGGGTCAGGAGACCCAGTACTTC. Translation: CASSVMPSGGQETQYF. The full variable domain, completed using reference TRBV9 and TRBJ2-5, is DSGVTQTPKHLITATGQRVTLRCSPRSGDLSVYWYQQSLDQGLQFLIQYYNGEERAKGNILERFSAQQFPDLHSELNLSSLELGDSALYFCASSVMPSGGQETQYFGPGTRLLVL.